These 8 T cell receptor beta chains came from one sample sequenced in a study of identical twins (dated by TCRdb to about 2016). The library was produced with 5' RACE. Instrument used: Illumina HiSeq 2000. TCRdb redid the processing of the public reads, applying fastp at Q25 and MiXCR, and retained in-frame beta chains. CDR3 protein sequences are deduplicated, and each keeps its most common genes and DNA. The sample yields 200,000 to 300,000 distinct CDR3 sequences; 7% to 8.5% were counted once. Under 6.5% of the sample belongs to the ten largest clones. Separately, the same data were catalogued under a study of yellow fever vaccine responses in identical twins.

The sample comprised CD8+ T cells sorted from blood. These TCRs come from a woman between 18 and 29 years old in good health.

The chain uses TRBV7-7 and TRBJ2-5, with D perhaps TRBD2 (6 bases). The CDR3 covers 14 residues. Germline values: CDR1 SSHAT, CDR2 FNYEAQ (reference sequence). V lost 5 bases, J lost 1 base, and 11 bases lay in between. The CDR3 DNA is TGTGCCAGCAGCCTGCGGGGAACCCAAGAGACCCAGTACTTC. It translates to CASSLRGTQETQYF.

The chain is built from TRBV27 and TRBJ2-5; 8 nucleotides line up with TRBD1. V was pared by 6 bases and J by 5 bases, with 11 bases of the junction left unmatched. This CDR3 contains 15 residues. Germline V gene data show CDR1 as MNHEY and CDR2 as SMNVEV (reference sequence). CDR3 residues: CASSPLGQALETQYF. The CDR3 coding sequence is TGTGCCAGCAGCCCCCTGGGACAGGCGCTGGAGACCCAGTACTTC.

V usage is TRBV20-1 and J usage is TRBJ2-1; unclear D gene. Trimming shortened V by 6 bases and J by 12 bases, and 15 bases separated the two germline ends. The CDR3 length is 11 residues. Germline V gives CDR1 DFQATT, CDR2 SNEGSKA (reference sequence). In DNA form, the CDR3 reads TGCAGTGCCCCATCTGGCGATCGGCAGTTCTTC. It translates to CSAPSGDRQFF.

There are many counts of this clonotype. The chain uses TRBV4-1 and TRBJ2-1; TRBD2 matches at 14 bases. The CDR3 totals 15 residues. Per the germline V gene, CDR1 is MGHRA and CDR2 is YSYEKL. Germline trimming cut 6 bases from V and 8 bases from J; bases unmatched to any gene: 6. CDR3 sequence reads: CASSSGTSGRYEQFF. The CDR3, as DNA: TGCGCCAGCAGTTCTGGGACTAGCGGGAGATATGAGCAGTTCTTC.

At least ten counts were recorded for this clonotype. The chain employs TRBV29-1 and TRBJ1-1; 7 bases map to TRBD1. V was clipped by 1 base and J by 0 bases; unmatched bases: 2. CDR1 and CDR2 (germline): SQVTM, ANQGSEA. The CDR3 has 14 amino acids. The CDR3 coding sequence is TGCAGCGTTGAAGCTGGACAGGTGAACACTGAAGCTTTCTTT. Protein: CSVEAGQVNTEAFF.

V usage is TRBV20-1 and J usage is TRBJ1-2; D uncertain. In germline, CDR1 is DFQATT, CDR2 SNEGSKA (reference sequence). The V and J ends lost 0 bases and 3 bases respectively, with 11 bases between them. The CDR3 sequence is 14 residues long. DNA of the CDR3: TGCAGTGCTAGAGATGTGCGCTTCGACTATGGCTACACCTTC. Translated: CSARDVRFDYGYTF.

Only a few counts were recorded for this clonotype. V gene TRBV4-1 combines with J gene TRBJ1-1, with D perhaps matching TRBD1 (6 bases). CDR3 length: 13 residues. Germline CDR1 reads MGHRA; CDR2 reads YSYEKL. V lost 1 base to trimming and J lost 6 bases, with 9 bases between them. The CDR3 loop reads CASSQAGGSEAFF. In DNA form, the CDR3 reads TGCGCCAGCAGCCAAGCCGGGGGCTCTGAAGCTTTCTTT.

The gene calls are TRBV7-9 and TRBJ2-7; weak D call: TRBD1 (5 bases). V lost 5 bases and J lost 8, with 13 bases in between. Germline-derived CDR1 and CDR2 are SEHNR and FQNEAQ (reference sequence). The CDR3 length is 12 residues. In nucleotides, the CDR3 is TGTGCCAGCAGCCCCACAGGCGACAAGCAGTACTTC. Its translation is CASSPTGDKQYF.